Following are 21 T cell receptor beta chains from one sample sequenced in a study of blood T cell repertoires in COVID-19. Profiling relied on immunoSEQ multiplex PCR, and the TCRdb table lists in-frame clones only, not all of them. The top ten hold approximately 4.4% of the sample, which has under 350,000 clones, 86% seen once. The sample consisted of PBMCs or T cells enriched from blood (not recorded which). All receptors derive from a woman aged 40-49 years with acute COVID-19.

The chain uses TRBV21-1 and TRBJ2-5; TRBD2 reflects the table's D call only, with no check against the DNA. TRBV21-1 is an annotated pseudogene. The CDR3 runs to 16 residues. The CDR3 protein is CASSKGLRVSGETQYF. The CDR3 region has the DNA TGTGCCAGCAGCAAGGGACTCCGGGTCTCGGGAGAGACCCAGTACTTC.

The chain joins TRBV27 to TRBJ2-5; TRBD1 is a possible D gene (7 bases). Trimming cost V 5 bases and J 2 bases, with 21 bases left between them. The length of the CDR3 is 17 residues. In germline, CDR1 is MNHEY, CDR2 SMNVEV (reference sequence). As DNA, the CDR3 is TGTGCCAGCAGTACACGACAGGGCGGGGTGGTACAAGAGACCCAGTACTTC. Translation gives CASSTRQGGVVQETQYF.

The chain has TRBV4-3 and TRBJ2-5; a possible D gene is TRBD2 (7 bases). The V gene lost 0 bases and the J gene lost 5 bases, with 16 bases spanning the gap. The length of the CDR3 is 16 residues. Germline values: CDR1 LGHNA, CDR2 YSLEER. The CDR3 is CASSQEMGGGRETQYF. The CDR3 DNA reads as TGCGCCAGCAGCCAAGAAATGGGGGGGGGCCGTGAGACCCAGTACTTC.

The chain joins TRBV5-6 to TRBJ2-7; TRBD2 aligns across 12 bases. Per the germline V gene, CDR1 is SGHDT and CDR2 is YYEEEE. V gave up 0 bases and J gave up 6 bases; unmatched junction bases: 4. There are 15 residues in the CDR3. CDR3 in amino acids: CASSLVLAGGLEQYF. DNA for the CDR3: TGTGCCAGCAGCTTGGTCCTAGCGGGGGGGCTCGAGCAGTACTTC. Using reference TRBV5-6 and TRBJ2-7 for the parts outside the CDR3, the full variable domain is DAGVTQSPTHLIKTRGQQVTLRCSPKSGHDTVSWYQQALGQGPQFIFQYYEEEERQRGNFPDRFSGHQFPNYSSELNVNALLLGDSALYLCASSLVLAGGLEQYFGPGTRLTVT.

The chain carries TRBV5-4 and TRBJ2-7, with 8 bases lining up with TRBD1. CDR1 and CDR2 (germline): SGHNT, YYREEE (reference sequence). The length of the CDR3 is 16 residues. V dropped 4 bases and J dropped 0; count of bases not matched to a gene: 9. DNA of the CDR3: TGTGCCAGCAGCCGGCCAGGACAGGGAGGCTCCTACGAGCAGTACTTC. It encodes CASSRPGQGGSYEQYF.

CDR3 coding DNA: TGTGCCAGCAGCTTGGGAAACTTGGGACAGGGGAACACTGAAGCTTTCTTT. Translation: CASSLGNLGQGNTEAFF. V gene TRBV5-6 combines with J gene TRBJ1-1, with 9 nucleotides matching TRBD1. The germline gives CDR1 SGHDT, CDR2 YYEEEE. This CDR3 spans 17 amino acids. Trimming cost V 0 bases and J 1 base; bases outside gene matches: 7.

The table lists this clone with a count of one. The genes are TRBV7-3 and TRBJ2-7, with D unclear. The CDR3 extends over 13 amino acids. Trimming stripped 2 bases from V and 5 bases from J, with 10 bases between. Germline CDR1 is SGHTA and CDR2 is FQGTGA. The CDR3 protein is CASSLSSRDEQYF. In DNA, the CDR3 is TGTGCCAGCAGCTTATCGTCCCGGGACGAGCAGTACTTC.

The gene calls are TRBV27 and TRBJ2-2; 7 nucleotides align to TRBD1. The CDR3 loop spans 18 amino acids. Germline CDR1 MNHEY, CDR2 SMNVEV (reference sequence). Losses at the gene ends were 2 bases for V and 3 bases for J; bases not matched to a gene: 12. CDR3 nucleotides: TGTGCCAGCAGTTTAATGACGTGGGGGACAGCCGACACCGGGGAGCTGTTTTTT. It encodes CASSLMTWGTADTGELFF.

The chain links TRBV12-3 or TRBV12-4 to TRBJ2-1, with 8 bases fitting TRBD2. The junction had 7 bases not matched to a gene; V was cut back by 6 bases and J by 15 bases. This CDR3 contains 11 residues. The CDR3 DNA sequence: TGTGCCAGCAGCGAGACTAGCGATTTGTTCTTC. Translating gives CASSETSDLFF.

This chain connects TRBV13 to TRBJ2-7; D gene ambiguous. Trimming pared 3 bases from V and 6 bases from J, leaving 9 bases between. Germline V gene lookup returns CDR1 PRHDT and CDR2 FYEKMQ (reference sequence). The CDR3 covers 12 residues. Written as DNA, the CDR3 is TGTGCCAGCAGCTTCCTCTCTGTCGAGCAGTACTTC. Translating gives CASSFLSVEQYF.

The J gene is TRBJ2-5, the V gene TRBV6-2 or TRBV6-3, with 8 nucleotides matching TRBD2. The CDR3 length is 15 residues. Germline-derived CDR1 and CDR2 are MNHEY and SVGEGT. J was trimmed by 4 bases and V by 5 bases; bases with no gene match: 9. The CDR3 region has the DNA TGTGCCAGCAGTCCCCCCCAGCGGGAGCGAGAGACCCAGTACTTC. Protein sequence: CASSPPQRERETQYF.

The chain links TRBV18 to TRBJ1-1; no definite D call. Looked up from germline, CDR1 is KGHSH and CDR2 is LQKENI. Between the trimmed V and J ends, which lost 0 bases and 11 bases, there was a span of 10 bases. There are 12 residues in the CDR3. CDR3 sequence reads: CASSPPVQRAFF. CDR3 in DNA: TGTGCCAGCTCACCACCGGTTCAGCGGGCTTTCTTT.

This clone was found a few times. This rearrangement joins TRBV28 to TRBJ2-5, with a tentative D call TRBD1 (6 bases). The germline CDR1 and CDR2 sequences are MDHEN and SYDVKM. V was cut by 1 base and J by 2 bases, with 11 bases left in between. The length of the CDR3 is 15 residues. CDR3 sequence (DNA): TGTGCCAGCAGTTTATCAACAGGGAATCAAGAGACCCAGTACTTC. Encoded protein: CASSLSTGNQETQYF.

V usage is TRBV10-3 and J usage is TRBJ2-7, with 7 bases lining up with TRBD1. The CDR3 runs to 13 residues. V lost 7 bases to trimming and J lost 1 base; unmatched junction nucleotides: 4. Germline CDR1 reads ENHRY; CDR2 reads SYGVKD. Written as DNA, the CDR3 is TGTGCCATCACCGAGGGACAGTCCTACGAGCAGTACTTC. The encoded protein is CAITEGQSYEQYF.

The chain combines TRBV18 with TRBJ1-2; 7 bases map to TRBD1. The ends lost 4 bases at V and 8 bases at J; junction bases unmatched: 13. Germline CDR1 KGHSH, CDR2 LQKENI. The CDR3 covers 15 residues. In nucleotides, the CDR3 is TGTGCCAGCTCACTCCAGGACAGGATACCGGGGGGCTACACCTTC. Its protein is CASSLQDRIPGGYTF.

The J gene is TRBJ2-1, the V gene TRBV21-1; TRBD2 was called by the table and not checked on the DNA. TRBV21-1 is classified as a pseudogene. This CDR3 has 18 residues. The CDR3 protein is CASSKMRTGVHSYNEQFF. CDR3 DNA sequence: TGTGCCAGCAGCAAAATGCGTACGGGGGTCCACTCCTACAATGAGCAGTTCTTC.

The CDR3 region has the DNA TGTGCCAGCAGCCAAAGTACAGTCAATCAGCCCCAGCATTTT. This translates into CASSQSTVNQPQHF. The chain combines TRBV3-1 (or the pseudogene TRBV3-2) with TRBJ1-5; D is undetermined. The V gene lost 2 bases and the J gene lost 3 bases, with 8 bases spanning the gap. The V gene's germline CDR1 is LGHDT and CDR2 YNNKEL (reference sequence). The CDR3 has 14 amino acids.

The chain recombines TRBV6-2 or TRBV6-3 with TRBJ2-1, with 14 bases lining up with TRBD2. The CDR3 length is 18 residues. Trimming at V came to 6 bases and at J to 0 bases, leaving 7 bases not matched to a gene. Germline CDR1 and CDR2: MNHEY and SVGEGT. In DNA form, the CDR3 reads TGTGCCAGCAGCTCGACTAGCGGGGGGGTGAGCTCCTACAATGAGCAGTTCTTC. Protein: CASSSTSGGVSSYNEQFF.

The rearrangement uses TRBV2 and TRBJ2-4; D not certain. Germline V gene data show CDR1 as SNHLY and CDR2 as FYNNEI. The V end was cut by 3 bases, the J end by 6 bases, with 6 bases between. The CDR3 spans 12 residues. The CDR3 loop reads CASSDYTNIQYF. The DNA for the CDR3 is TGTGCCAGCAGTGACTATACAAACATTCAGTACTTC.

CDR3 coding DNA: TGTGCCAGCAGCTTACCCCCGGGGGGAGAAGCTTTCTTT. Translating it yields CASSLPPGGEAFF. This chain uses TRBV7-2 with TRBJ1-1, with a weak D call TRBD1 (5 bases). Trimming removed 2 bases at V and 8 bases at J, with 12 bases between. Per germline, CDR1 SGHTA and CDR2 FQGNSA. The CDR3 runs to 13 residues.

V is TRBV15 and J is TRBJ2-5; D is possibly TRBD1 (6 bases). CDR1 is LNHNV, CDR2 YYDKDF, per germline (reference sequence). The V and J ends lost 4 bases and 3 bases respectively, with 12 bases between them. This CDR3 comprises 14 residues. CDR3: CATSIGTFEETQYF. DNA of the CDR3: TGTGCCACCAGCATCGGGACATTCGAAGAGACCCAGTACTTC.